Following are 10 T cell receptor beta chains from one sample sequenced in a study of shared clonotypes between healthy human individuals. Sequenced by immunoSEQ multiplex PCR; TCRdb stores in-frame clones only, minus some. This table has about 2.4 million clones, approximately 94% appearing once. Sequences were obtained from naive CD4+ T cells from PBMCs. The subset was: CD45RA+ positively selected. Every receptor here comes from a young man in good health. Some clones in this sample may be carry-over from other donors' samples.

The chain recombines TRBV7-9 with TRBJ2-1; D unresolved. Looked up from germline, CDR1 is SEHNR and CDR2 is FQNEAQ (reference sequence). The CDR3 consists of 11 residues. V was trimmed by 5 bases and J by 11 bases, leaving 10 bases between them. The CDR3 nucleotides are TGTGCCAGCAGCCAGACCCCCCAGCAGTTCTTC. It encodes CASSQTPQQFF.

The chain is built from TRBV21-1 and TRBJ1-2; the tabulated D call, TRBD1, remains unverified against the DNA. TRBV21-1 is noted as a pseudogene. The CDR3 is made up of 12 amino acids. CDR3 amino acids: CAPRGHFYGYTF. The CDR3 DNA is TGTGCCCCCAGGGGACATTTCTATGGCTACACCTTC.

The chain employs TRBV5-4 and TRBJ2-7; possible D gene TRBD2, 5 bases. V lost 10 bases and J 4 bases, leaving 18 bases between the germline ends. Germline V gene sequence: CDR1 SGHNT, CDR2 YYREEE (reference sequence). This CDR3 has 13 amino acids. The CDR3: CAQLRGVPYEQYF. DNA of the CDR3: TGTGCCCAGCTACGGGGAGTTCCTTACGAGCAGTACTTC.

This clone was detected once. Additional DNA sequences in this sample encode the identical CDR3. This chain uses TRBV28 with TRBJ1-2, with no clear D. The V gene lost 5 bases and the J gene lost 0 bases, with 13 bases spanning the gap. CDR3 length equals 15 residues. Germline lookup yields CDR1 MDHEN and CDR2 SYDVKM. In DNA form, the CDR3 reads TGTGCCAGCAGTAGTCCCGGAACAACTAACTATGGCTACACCTTC. Translation: CASSSPGTTNYGYTF.

The V call is TRBV5-1, the J call TRBJ1-1, with D maybe TRBD1 (5 bases). This CDR3 comprises 14 residues. V lost 4 bases to trimming and J lost 3 bases, with 13 bases between them. In germline, CDR1 is SGHRS, CDR2 YFSETQ. DNA for the CDR3: TGCGCCAGCAGCCCACTGGGGGGGGACACTGAAGCTTTCTTT. This codes for CASSPLGGDTEAFF.

This clone appeared a few times. In the same sample, other DNA sequences code for this CDR3. The chain couples TRBV27 to TRBJ1-5, with D unresolved. CDR1 and CDR2 (germline): MNHEY, SMNVEV (reference sequence). V lost 3 bases and J lost 4, with 7 bases in between. The CDR3 is 13 residues long. The CDR3 nucleotides are TGTGCCAGCAGTTTGTGGGGAAATCAGCCCCAGCATTTT. Its translation: CASSLWGNQPQHF.

The gene calls are TRBV19 and TRBJ2-2; 7 bases map to TRBD1. Germline V lookup: CDR1 LNHDA, CDR2 SQIVND (reference sequence). J was trimmed by 1 base and V by 7 bases; bases with no gene match: 6. The CDR3 runs 15 residues. CDR3 in DNA: TGTGCCAGTATGGAGAGACAGGGGAACACCGGGGAGCTGTTTTTT. This gives the protein CASMERQGNTGELFF.

This chain joins TRBV4-1 and TRBJ1-2; a possible D gene is TRBD1 (5 bases). V was clipped by 0 bases and J by 0 bases, with 11 bases between them. Germline-derived CDR1 and CDR2 are MGHRA and YSYEKL. The CDR3 has 16 residues. The CDR3 loop reads CASSQEWGRANYGYTF. The DNA for the CDR3 is TGCGCCAGCAGCCAAGAATGGGGGAGGGCTAACTATGGCTACACCTTC.

In nucleotides, the CDR3 is TGTGCCAGCGGGGTCGGGGAGACCCAGTACTTC. Its translation is CASGVGETQYF. The J gene is TRBJ2-5, the V gene TRBV2; the D is unclear. V was cut by 8 bases and J by 5 bases, with 9 bases left in between. The V gene's germline CDR1 is SNHLY and CDR2 FYNNEI. The CDR3 runs 11 residues.

About this clone: This same CDR3 is encoded by further DNA sequences in the sample. The rearrangement uses TRBV5-1 and TRBJ1-4; no definite D call. The CDR3 spans 13 residues. V lost 0 bases, J lost 8 bases, and 8 bases lay in between. Germline V gene sequence: CDR1 SGHRS, CDR2 YFSETQ. CDR3 sequence: CASSLGVGEKLFF. CDR3 coding DNA: TGCGCCAGCAGCTTGGGTGTCGGGGAAAAACTGTTTTTT. The whole variable domain, filled in from reference TRBV5-1 and TRBJ1-4, reads KAGVTQTPRYLIKTRGQQVTLSCSPISGHRSVSWYQQTPGQGLQFLFEYFSETQRNKGNFPGRFSGRQFSNSRSEMNVSTLELGDSALYLCASSLGVGEKLFFGSGTQLSVL.